The T cell receptor (beta chain) under discussion was sequenced for a study of PD-1 blockade in classical Hodgkin lymphoma. Assay used: immunoSEQ multiplex PCR; TCRdb lists only in-frame clones, some missing. The data contain roughly 7,000 clones, about four fifths of them singletons. The junction had 5 bases not matched to a gene; V was cut back by 4 bases and J by 6 bases. The CDR3 length is 14 residues. From germline, CDR1 is MNHNS and CDR2 SASEGT. About this clone: Its cognate antigen is unknown.

The time point was: newly diagnosed, previously untreated cHL patient sample. Comparison relied on PBMCs that came from newly diagnosed, untreated classical Hodgkin lymphoma. Study results and limitations: Newly diagnosed patients reportedly had lower baseline TCR diversity than healthy donors. The origin of the repertoire differences remains undefined, with disease activity or prior therapy as possible causes.

Specimen: peripheral blood mononuclear cells (PBMCs). The chain combines TRBV6-1 with TRBJ2-5, with 10 bases matching TRBD2. This TCR was sampled from a human donor with classical Hodgkin lymphoma. CDR3 coding DNA: TGTGCCAGCAGTGCCGGGACTAGCGTACAGACCCAGTACTTC. As protein: CASSAGTSVQTQYF.